Following are 5 T cell receptor beta chains from one sample sequenced in a study of CD8+CD57+ T cells in acquired aplastic anemia. According to the study, genomic DNA was the template for TCR beta VDJ and CDR3 profiling. TCRdb passed the reads through MiXCR, listing each CDR3 protein once. The repertoire holds 180,000 or so distinct CDR3 sequences, with 40% to 50% as singletons. The sequenced material came from sorted CD4+, CD8+, or CD8+CD57+ T cells (not recorded which) from PBMCs. The receptors here all came from a human donor in good health.

V gene TRBV7-9 combines with J gene TRBJ1-5; 8 nucleotides match TRBD1. The CDR3 is made up of 12 amino acids. Per germline, CDR1 SEHNR and CDR2 FQNEAQ (reference sequence). V lost 9 bases to trimming and J lost 8 bases; unmatched junction nucleotides: 6. The DNA of the CDR3 is TGTGCCAGTGGACAGGGCATCAAGCCCCAGCATTTT. This translates into CASGQGIKPQHF. The variable domain in full, with the rest retrieved from reference TRBV7-9 and TRBJ1-5, is DTGVSQNPRHKITKRGQNVTFRCDPISEHNRLYWYRQTLGQGPEFLTYFQNEAQLEKSRLLSDRFSAERPKGSFSTLEIQRTEQGDSAMYLCASGQGIKPQHFGDGTRLSIL.

The sample holds many counts of this clonotype. This chain uses TRBV5-5 with TRBJ1-5; no clear D. The V and J ends lost 3 bases and 6 bases respectively, with 13 bases between them. Germline CDR1 reads SGHKS; CDR2 reads YYEKEE (reference sequence). This CDR3 region has 14 residues. The CDR3 region is CASSYLGVGQPQHF. The CDR3 bases are TGTGCCAGCAGCTATCTTGGGGTGGGTCAGCCCCAGCATTTT.

This clonotype was seen only a few times. The chain combines TRBV4-1 with TRBJ1-1; D uncertain. Trimming pared 1 base from V and 0 bases from J, leaving 9 bases between. In germline, CDR1 is MGHRA, CDR2 YSYEKL. This CDR3 is 15 amino acids long. The CDR3 DNA is TGCGCCAGCAGCCAAGCAGGCGGGCTGAACACTGAAGCTTTCTTT. Translating it yields CASSQAGGLNTEAFF.

The chain uses TRBV10-3 and TRBJ1-5, with 10 bases identical to TRBD1. The CDR3 runs 13 residues. Germline assignment: CDR1 ENHRY and CDR2 SYGVKD. With V trimmed by 6 bases and J by 7 bases, 3 bases remained unmatched. The CDR3 DNA sequence: TGTGCCATCAGCGACAGGGGGCTACAGCCCCAGCATTTT. Its translation: CAISDRGLQPQHF.

This clonotype was observed a single time. At one of its ends the junction is not consistent with the germline gene, which may arise from a read error. V is TRBV3-1 and J is TRBJ1-1; D gene uncertain. The V gene's germline CDR1 is LGHDT and CDR2 YNNKEL (reference sequence). The CDR3 runs to 11 residues. As DNA, the CDR3 is TGTGCCAGCAGCTTAAACACTGAAGCTCTCTTT. Protein sequence: CASSLNTEALF.